These 28 T cell receptor beta chains share one sample of origin, sequenced in a study of cytomegalovirus exposure and HLA in healthy donors. PCR was performed using 60 Vbeta and 13 Jbeta primers. Produced via immunoSEQ multiplex PCR; TCRdb's table is partial and in-frame only. The table records under 130,000 clones, less than 85% of them present only once. The sequenced sample consisted of PBMCs. The receptors come from a man aged 35 to 55 in good health and CMV-seropositive.

The chain has TRBV30 and TRBJ2-2, with D possibly matching TRBD1 (6 bases). The CDR3 spans 14 residues. V gave up 2 bases and J gave up 5 bases, with 12 bases separating them. CDR1 is GTSNPN, CDR2 SVGIG, per germline (reference sequence). CDR3 coding DNA: TGTGCCTGGAGTTCCGGGACACCAACCGGGGAGCTGTTTTTT. Translation: CAWSSGTPTGELFF.

This rearrangement joins TRBV7-3 to TRBJ2-2, with D tentatively TRBD1 (5 bases). Germline V gene lookup returns CDR1 SGHTA and CDR2 FQGTGA. This CDR3 is built from 13 residues. V dropped 6 bases and J dropped 4 bases, with 9 bases sitting between them. The DNA of the CDR3 is TGTGCCAGCAGTCGACAGACCACCGGGGAGCTGTTTTTT. As protein: CASSRQTTGELFF.

This clone was counted between two and nine times. The J gene is TRBJ2-7, the V gene TRBV30, with 7 bases that match TRBD2. The CDR3 length is 12 residues. The trim removed 6 bases at V and 3 bases at J, leaving 5 bases unmatched. CDR1 and CDR2 from the germline V gene are GTSNPN and SVGIG (reference sequence). In DNA form, the CDR3 reads TGTGCCTGCGGGCGGGGGTACTACGAGCAGTACTTC. As protein: CACGRGYYEQYF.

Only a few counts were recorded for this clone. The V and J genes are TRBV21-1 and TRBJ1-5. TRBV21-1 is a known pseudogene. The CDR3 runs 16 residues. The chain's CDR3 is CASSNGPRGSNQPQHF. CDR3 in DNA: TGTGCCAGCAGCAACGGTCCCCGGGGGAGCAATCAGCCCCAGCATTTT.

This clone was counted once. J is TRBJ2-1 and V is TRBV20-1, with a tentative D call TRBD1 (5 bases). Germline CDR1 is DFQATT and CDR2 is SNEGSKA (reference sequence). V was pared by 5 bases and J by 8 bases, with 10 bases between. The CDR3 covers 11 residues. In DNA, the CDR3 is TGCAGTGCTTTTCAGGGTGATGAGCAGTTCTTC. Amino acid sequence: CSAFQGDEQFF.

The genes are TRBV5-4 and TRBJ1-2, with a tentative D call TRBD1 (6 bases). The CDR3 has 14 amino acids. Germline values: CDR1 SGHNT, CDR2 YYREEE (reference sequence). The V end was cut by 1 base, the J end by 3 bases, with 10 bases between. CDR3 region: CASSLMGADYGYTF. CDR3 nucleotide sequence: TGTGCCAGCAGCTTGATGGGGGCGGACTATGGCTACACCTTC.

The genes are TRBV9 and TRBJ1-1; TRBD1 might be the D (5 bases). This CDR3 spans 17 amino acids. Germline CDR1 SGDLS, CDR2 YYNGEE. Trimming took 0 bases from V and 0 from J, leaving 15 bases between them. The CDR3 protein is CASSVVGGSGMNTEAFF. For the CDR3, the DNA is TGTGCCAGCAGCGTAGTTGGGGGGTCAGGCATGAACACTGAAGCTTTCTTT.

This clone was picked up one time. CDR3 sequence: CASSTRQASDTQYF. DNA for the CDR3: TGTGCCAGCAGTACCCGACAGGCCTCGGATACGCAGTATTTT. The chain joins TRBV28 to TRBJ2-3; TRBD1 might be the D (6 bases). Germline CDR1 MDHEN, CDR2 SYDVKM. CDR3 length equals 14 residues. Trimming shortened V by 5 bases and J by 6 bases, and 15 bases separated the two germline ends.

This chain links TRBV19 with TRBJ1-1; possible D gene TRBD1, 5 bases. This CDR3 spans 12 amino acids. V was cut by 10 bases and J by 3 bases, with 12 bases left in between. The V gene's germline CDR1 is LNHDA and CDR2 SQIVND (reference sequence). This CDR3 reads CATRVGHTEAFF. CDR3 sequence (DNA): TGTGCCACCAGGGTTGGGCACACTGAAGCTTTCTTT.

The chain recombines TRBV7-8 with TRBJ1-1, with D unresolved. CDR1 is SGHVS, CDR2 FQNEAQ, per germline. The CDR3 runs to 15 residues. V gave up 0 bases and J gave up 7 bases, with 15 bases separating them. The CDR3 spells CASSLALGPEGEAFF. The CDR3 nucleotides are TGTGCCAGCAGCTTAGCTCTAGGGCCCGAGGGTGAAGCTTTCTTT.

The rearrangement joins TRBV27 to TRBJ1-5, with D perhaps TRBD1 (5 bases). V was trimmed by 0 bases and J by 5 bases, leaving 11 bases between them. The CDR3 has 15 residues. CDR1 is MNHEY and CDR2 is SMNVEV in the germline V gene (reference sequence). CDR3 bases: TGTGCCAGCAGTTTATCGTCGGGGGGTTATCAGCCCCAGCATTTT. The encoded protein is CASSLSSGGYQPQHF.

The chain joins TRBV30 to TRBJ1-2, with 9 bases lining up with TRBD1. The CDR3 has 14 residues. Germline CDR1 GTSNPN, CDR2 SVGIG (reference sequence). V was pared by 3 bases and J by 4 bases, with 6 bases of the junction left unmatched. The CDR3 DNA follows: TGTGCCTGGAGCCAACAGGGGGCCACCTATGGCTACACCTTC. Translation: CAWSQQGATYGYTF.

The chain links TRBV27 to TRBJ2-3; 7 nucleotides line up with TRBD1. The V gene end was trimmed by 6 bases and the J gene end by 0 bases; junction bases not matched to a gene: 9. Germline CDR1 MNHEY, CDR2 SMNVEV (reference sequence). The CDR3 has 16 residues. CDR3 protein: CASRVDTGVSTDTQYF. The CDR3 DNA follows: TGTGCCAGCAGGGTTGACACAGGGGTTAGCACAGATACGCAGTATTTT.

The DNA for the CDR3 is TGTGCCAGCAGCGTATTACAGGGGGCAGGCGGGGAGCTGTTTTTT. This sequence encodes CASSVLQGAGGELFF. This rearrangement joins TRBV7-3 to TRBJ2-2; 9 bases match TRBD1. Germline V CDR1 and CDR2: SGHTA, FQGTGA. The CDR3 consists of 15 residues. Trimming took 5 bases from V and 7 from J; bases not matched to a gene: 8.

The table lists this clone with many counts. The chain couples TRBV10-2 to TRBJ2-2; tentative D call: TRBD2 (5 bases). In germline, CDR1 is WSHSY, CDR2 SAAADI. This CDR3 is 12 amino acids long. The V gene lost 6 bases and the J gene lost 8 bases, with 10 bases spanning the gap. The CDR3 DNA sequence: TGCGCCAGCAGGGACTTCTTAGGGGAGCTGTTTTTT. It encodes CASRDFLGELFF.

The chain combines TRBV6-5 with TRBJ2-1; TRBD2 aligns across 8 bases. The J segment lost 2 bases and the V segment lost 3 bases, leaving 3 bases of the junction unmatched. Germline lookup yields CDR1 MNHEY and CDR2 SVGAGI. This CDR3 is 15 amino acids long. The CDR3 nucleotides are TGTGCCAGCAGTTATGTAGCGGGAACCTACAATGAGCAGTTCTTC. Protein: CASSYVAGTYNEQFF.

This rearrangement joins TRBV27 to TRBJ2-3, with TRBD2 identical over 8 bases. The CDR3 sequence is 16 residues long. CDR1 is MNHEY, CDR2 SMNVEV, per germline (reference sequence). J was trimmed by 2 bases and V by 3 bases; bases with no gene match: 7. CDR3: CASSLAGGKVTDTQYF. The CDR3 DNA follows: TGTGCCAGCAGTTTGGCGGGGGGAAAGGTCACAGATACGCAGTATTTT.

V is TRBV2 and J is TRBJ2-5, with a possible D match to TRBD1 (6 bases). Trimming took 6 bases from V and 5 from J, leaving 19 bases between them. The CDR3 runs to 15 residues. Germline V lookup: CDR1 SNHLY, CDR2 FYNNEI. In nucleotides, the CDR3 is TGTGCCAGCAGAGACTCCGACAGGCCCCGGGAGACCCAGTACTTC. Translation: CASRDSDRPRETQYF. Full variable domain (missing parts from reference TRBV2 and TRBJ2-5): EPEVTQTPSHQVTQMGQEVILRCVPISNHLYFYWYRQILGQKVEFLVSFYNNEISEKSEIFDDQFSVERPDGSNFTLKIRSTKLEDSAMYFCASRDSDRPRETQYFGPGTRLLVL.

This chain joins TRBV7-2 and TRBJ1-3, with D perhaps TRBD1 (6 bases). The germline CDR1 and CDR2 sequences are SGHTA and FQGNSA. The CDR3 loop spans 17 amino acids. V gave up 5 bases and J gave up 3 bases, with 20 bases separating them. The chain's CDR3 is CASSPRRGALGGNTIYF. In nucleotides, the CDR3 is TGTGCCAGCAGCCCGCGACGGGGGGCCTTGGGTGGAAACACCATATATTTT.

The genes are TRBV11-2 and TRBJ1-6; the D is unclear. This CDR3 comprises 14 residues. Trimming stripped 3 bases from V and 9 bases from J, with 12 bases between. Germline V gives CDR1 SGHAT, CDR2 FQNNGV. The CDR3, as DNA: TGTGCCAGCAGCTTCTCGGTAACGGGTTCACCCCTCCACTTT. Its protein product is CASSFSVTGSPLHF.

The chain recombines TRBV15 with TRBJ1-1; 7 bases line up with TRBD1. Germline CDR1 is LNHNV and CDR2 is YYDKDF (reference sequence). CDR3 length: 15 residues. After removal of 0 bases from V and 4 bases from J, the junction contained 5 bases not matched to a gene. The CDR3 DNA sequence: TGTGCCACCAGCAGAGAAGTAGGGGGCCCCACTGAAGCTTTCTTT. It yields the protein CATSREVGGPTEAFF.

J is TRBJ1-1 and V is TRBV9; perhaps TRBD1 as D (6 bases). The CDR3 has 15 residues. The germline V gene has CDR1 SGDLS and CDR2 YYNGEE. The germline V and J ends were trimmed by 4 bases and 0 bases, with 13 bases remaining between them. CDR3 amino acids: CASSLMDSLNTEAFF. The CDR3 bases are TGTGCCAGCAGCCTCATGGACAGCCTGAACACTGAAGCTTTCTTT.

The chain has TRBV9 and TRBJ1-2; TRBD1 aligns across 9 bases. Germline CDR1 and CDR2: SGDLS and YYNGEE. The CDR3 is 14 residues long. Unmatched junction bases numbered 9, after V lost 4 bases and J lost 8 bases. The CDR3 bases are TGTGCCAGCAGCATCTCACAGGGGGCGGGGGGCTACACCTTC. The encoded protein is CASSISQGAGGYTF.

The rearrangement joins TRBV19 to TRBJ1-1; D call uncertain. V was shortened by 8 bases and J by 4 bases, with 17 bases between the two germline ends. CDR3 length equals 14 residues. Germline assignment: CDR1 LNHDA and CDR2 SQIVND (reference sequence). CDR3 DNA: TGTGCCAGTGGCGGGTCCCTGCCGAGCACTGAAGCTTTCTTT. It codes for CASGGSLPSTEAFF. The whole variable domain, filled in from reference TRBV19 and TRBJ1-1, reads DGGITQSPKYLFRKEGQNVTLSCEQNLNHDAMYWYRQDPGQGLRLIYYSQIVNDFQKGDIAEGYSVSREKKESFPLTVTSAQKNPTAFYLCASGGSLPSTEAFFGQGTRLTVV.

This clone was observed a few times. The chain uses TRBV6-4 and TRBJ2-1; D not resolved. The CDR3 is 15 residues long. Germline V gene data show CDR1 as MRHNA and CDR2 as SNTAGT. V was cut by 2 bases and J by 9 bases, with 17 bases left in between. CDR3 in amino acids: CASSDRDDPPGEQFF. CDR3 nucleotide sequence: TGTGCCAGCAGTGACAGAGATGATCCCCCGGGTGAGCAGTTCTTC.

Only one count was recorded for this clone. The chain recombines TRBV6-1 with TRBJ2-7, with 16 positions matching TRBD2. CDR1 and CDR2 (germline): MNHNS, SASEGT. The CDR3 loop spans 18 amino acids. J was trimmed by 1 base and V by 0 bases; bases with no gene match: 3. CDR3 amino acids: CASSEAGTSGRGSYEQYF. In DNA form, the CDR3 reads TGTGCCAGCAGTGAAGCCGGGACTAGCGGGAGGGGGTCCTACGAGCAGTACTTC.

The V and J genes are TRBV7-9 and TRBJ1-5; no clear D gene. Trimming removed 0 bases from V and 7 bases from J, with 10 bases in between. This CDR3 region has 14 residues. The germline gives CDR1 SEHNR, CDR2 FQNEAQ (reference sequence). CDR3 DNA: TGTGCCAGCAGCTTAGCGTCAGAAAACCAGCCCCAGCATTTT. Its translation is CASSLASENQPQHF.

The rearrangement uses TRBV30 and TRBJ2-3, with D maybe TRBD2 (6 bases). With 1 base removed from V and 5 bases from J, the gap between germline ends came to 22 bases. This CDR3 has 17 residues. Germline V lookup: CDR1 GTSNPN, CDR2 SVGIG (reference sequence). The CDR3 DNA follows: TGTGCCTGGAGTGACTCGGGAGTTGTCCTTGGTGGAGATACGCAGTATTTT. Residues: CAWSDSGVVLGGDTQYF.